The 4 T cell receptor beta chains below were found in one sample sequenced in a study of blood T cell repertoires in COVID-19 (dated by TCRdb to about 2020). The library relied on the immunoSEQ multiplex PCR assay. TCRdb stores this immuneACCESS table with in-frame sequences only. Part of the clones is absent; in the studies checked, under half of the shortfall reflects unresolved V genes, and no reason is known for the rest. The sample yields approximately 240,000 clones; about 83% were counted once. More than 5.5% of the sample is taken by the ten largest. The sequenced sample consisted of peripheral blood. The source of these receptors is a human donor in a cohort sampled during active COVID-19.

The chain recombines TRBV24-1 with TRBJ2-1; 9 bases match TRBD1. Per the germline V gene, CDR1 is KGHDR and CDR2 is SFDVKD. Trimming removed 12 bases from V and 7 bases from J; junction bases left unmatched: 9. This CDR3 comprises 13 residues. The CDR3 DNA reads TGTGCCGCCACAGGGGGCGCAGAGAATGAGCAGTTCTTC. Protein product: CAATGGAENEQFF.

The rearrangement links TRBV6-5 to TRBJ2-7; D remains unclear. CDR1 is MNHEY and CDR2 is SVGAGI in the germline V gene. The CDR3 contains 14 residues. The ends were cut back, 2 bases at V and 2 bases at J, with 10 bases in the middle. CDR3 sequence reads: CASSYARVPYEQYF. Written as DNA, the CDR3 is TGTGCCAGCAGTTACGCCCGGGTACCCTACGAGCAGTACTTC.

This chain links TRBV24-1 with TRBJ2-6; D remains unclear. CDR3 length: 14 amino acids. CDR1 is KGHDR and CDR2 is SFDVKD in the germline V gene. The ends were cut back, 2 bases at V and 4 bases at J, with 5 bases in the middle. For the CDR3, the DNA is TGTGCCACCAGTGATTCGCGAGGGGCCAACGTCCTGACTTTC. It codes for CATSDSRGANVLTF.

CDR3 DNA sequence: TGCGCCAGCAGCCCGACAGGGGCTACGGGTCAGCCCCAGCATTTT. This sequence encodes CASSPTGATGQPQHF. This chain connects TRBV5-1 to TRBJ1-5; 8 bases fit TRBD1. In germline, CDR1 is SGHRS, CDR2 YFSETQ. The length of the CDR3 is 15 residues. Trimming at V came to 4 bases and at J to 6 bases, leaving 9 bases not matched to a gene.